Listed below are T cell receptor beta chains from one sample, sequenced in a study of cytomegalovirus exposure and HLA in healthy donors. Generated by immunoSEQ multiplex PCR, the TCRdb table keeps only in-frame clones and is missing some. The table shows 120,000 or so clones, with around four fifths occurring only once. Sequences were obtained from PBMCs. The receptors shown here come from a man aged 18 to 29 in good health and CMV-seropositive. The CDR3 runs from the conserved cysteine through the conserved F or W. The D gene is left open where the match is weak. The listing skips clone size in some rows; elsewhere it reads once, few, many or a size class.

. | TRBJ1-5 | 14 | TRBV19 | . | TGTGCCAGTAGTCCCGGTGGGGGCGATCAGCCCCAGCATTTT | CASSPGGGDQPQHF
. | TRBJ1-1 | 15 | TRBV5-6 | . | TGTGCCAGCAGCTTGGGCGGGAGGGGTAGGACTGAAGCTTTCTTT | CASSLGGRGRTEAFF
. | TRBJ1-3 | 15 | TRBV29-1 | . | TGCAGCGTTGAAACGGGAGGAAACTCTGGAAACACCATATATTTT | CSVETGGNSGNTIYF
TRBD2 | TRBJ2-2 | 17 | TRBV27 | few | TGTGCCAGCAGTTCCCTCACTAGCGGGGGTGGGTCTGGGGAGCTGTTTTTT | CASSSLTSGGGSGELFF
. | TRBJ1-2 | 15 | TRBV13 | . | TGTGCCAGCAGCTTCGAGGGGGGGTTGAGCTATGTCTACACCTTC | CASSFEGGLSYVYTF
. | TRBJ2-7 | 15 | TRBV9 | . | TGTGCCAGCAGCGTAGGTAACCTCCTTCAGGACGAGCAGTACTTC | CASSVGNLLQDEQYF
TRBD2 | TRBJ2-4 | 14 | TRBV4-1 | once | TGCGCCAGCAGCCCTCTAGCGGGGACTGACATTCAGTACTTC | CASSPLAGTDIQYF
. | TRBJ1-1 | 13 | TRBV25-1 | . | TGTGCCAGCAGTGATCAAGGGGGCACTGAAGCTTTCTTT | CASSDQGGTEAFF
. | TRBJ1-1 | 14 | TRBV5-3 | once | TGTGCCAGAAGCGAATATACAGGTACCCGCAAAGCTTTCTTT | CARSEYTGTRKAFF
TRBD2 | TRBJ2-7 | 12 | TRBV29-1 | once | TGCAGCGTCCACCAAGCGGGGGCCGAGCAGTACTTC | CSVHQAGAEQYF
TRBD1 | TRBJ1-2 | 16 | TRBV19 | . | TGTGCCAGTACCGCGGGGCAGGGGGGCTTATACTATGGCTACACCTTC | CASTAGQGGLYYGYTF
. | TRBJ1-1 | 13 | TRBV4-1 | . | TGCGCCAGCAGCCGAGATCTGCAGTTTGAAGCTTTCTTT | CASSRDLQFEAFF
TRBD2 | TRBJ2-3 | 14 | TRBV25-1 | . | TGTGCCAGCACAGGGAGGGTTCCCACAGATACGCAGTATTTT | CASTGRVPTDTQYF
. | TRBJ1-2 | 16 | TRBV5-5 | . | TGTGCCAGCAGCTTATCAGGGGAAACAAGGGTTGATGGCTACACCTTC | CASSLSGETRVDGYTF
TRBD2 | TRBJ2-3 | 18 | TRBV27 | . | TGTGCCAGCAGTTCGCCCCGGACTAGCGGGGGGGCGGCAGATACGCAGTATTTT | CASSSPRTSGGAADTQYF
. | TRBJ2-7 | 12 | TRBV30 | . | TGTGCCTGGAAGCGACAGAATTACGAGCAGTACTTC | CAWKRQNYEQYF
. | TRBJ2-2 | 10 | TRBV11-2 | . | TGTGCCAGCAGCTCAGGGGAGCTGTTTTTT | CASSSGELFF
. | TRBJ2-7 | 12 | TRBV10-2 | few | TGCGCCAGCTTAGACGGGGCCTACGAGCAGTACTTC | CASLDGAYEQYF
. | TRBJ2-3 | 16 | TRBV5-1 | . | TGCGCCAGCAGCCTGGAGTCGGGGTTCCTGCCAGATACGCAGTATTTT | CASSLESGFLPDTQYF
. | TRBJ1-6 | 16 | TRBV10-3 | . | TGTGCCATCAGTGGTACCAGAAGCTCCTATAATTCACCCCTCCACTTT | CAISGTRSSYNSPLHF
TRBD2 | TRBJ2-3 | 17 | TRBV11-2 | . | TGTGCCAGCAGCTTAGAGGGCGTAGCGGGGCTCACAGATACGCAGTATTTT | CASSLEGVAGLTDTQYF
. | TRBJ2-7 | 15 | TRBV11-2 | . | TGTGCCAGCAGCCCGGCTAGGAGCAGCACCTACGAGCAGTACTTC | CASSPARSSTYEQYF
. | TRBJ2-3 | 13 | TRBV9 | once | TGTGCCAGCAGCTTCTGGAGCGCAGATACGCAGTATTTT | CASSFWSADTQYF
TRBD2 | TRBJ2-1 | 16 | TRBV19 | . | TGTGCCAGTAGTACCAGGACTAGCGGGAGTTACAATGAGCAGTTCTTC | CASSTRTSGSYNEQFF
. | TRBJ1-1 | 13 | TRBV9 | . | TGTGCCAGCAGCGTATTAGTCTACACTGAAGCTTTCTTT | CASSVLVYTEAFF
TRBD1 | TRBJ1-5 | 15 | TRBV28 | . | TGTGCCAGCAGTTCGTACAGGGGTATTGATCAGCCCCAGCATTTT | CASSSYRGIDQPQHF
. | TRBJ2-1 | 14 | TRBV4-1 | . | TGCGCCAGCAGCCCTATGAGGGGAGGCGATGAGCAGTTCTTC | CASSPMRGGDEQFF
. | TRBJ1-3 | 13 | TRBV27 | . | TGTGCCAGCTCACAGGGATCTGGAAACACCATATATTTT | CASSQGSGNTIYF
. | TRBJ1-6 | 17 | TRBV7-9 | . | TGTGCCAGCAGCCACCGGGGGGGCAGCTCCTATAATTCACCCCTCCACTTT | CASSHRGGSSYNSPLHF
TRBD1 | TRBJ2-3 | 17 | TRBV6-1 | . | TGTGCCAGCAGTGCTCGGGGGACAGGGGGACCTACAGATACGCAGTATTTT | CASSARGTGGPTDTQYF
. | TRBJ2-3 | 11 | TRBV20-1 | . | TGCAGTGCTAGGGGGGGAGATACGCAGTATTTT | CSARGGDTQYF
TRBD1 | TRBJ1-1 | 13 | TRBV7-9 | . | TGTGCCAGCAACTTTGATGGGACAGTTGAAGCTTTCTTT | CASNFDGTVEAFF
. | TRBJ2-7 | 16 | TRBV5-1 | . | TGCGCCAGCAGTAGGACATTAAGCGCAAGCTCCTACGAGCAGTACTTC | CASSRTLSASSYEQYF
. | TRBJ1-4 | 13 | TRBV28 | . | TGTGCCGCCGCGGGGGCAACTAATGAAAAACTGTTTTTT | CAAAGATNEKLFF
. | TRBJ2-7 | 14 | TRBV10-3 | . | TGTGCCATCAGTGTGGGCAGGGGTATTTACGAGCAGTACTTC | CAISVGRGIYEQYF
TRBD2 | TRBJ2-7 | 12 | TRBV4-2 | . | TGTGCCAGCAGCCAAGGGGGGGGCGAGCAGTACTTC | CASSQGGGEQYF
. | TRBJ2-7 | 12 | TRBV5-1 | few | TGCGCCAGCAGCTTGGGCGGCTACGAGCAGTACTTC | CASSLGGYEQYF
. | TRBJ1-6 | 19 | TRBV21-1 | . | TGTGCCAGCAGCAAAGACTCCAAGGGGTCGAGCTCCTATAATTCACCCCTCCACTTT | CASSKDSKGSSSYNSPLHF
TRBD2 | TRBJ2-1 | 14 | TRBV2 | . | TGTGCCAGCAGTGACGGCGGGGGGCCCAATGAGCAGTTCTTC | CASSDGGGPNEQFF
. | TRBJ2-7 | 13 | TRBV27 | once | TGTGCCAGCAGTTCCAGTTTTGCCTACGAGCAGTACTTC | CASSSSFAYEQYF
TRBD1 | TRBJ1-5 | 12 | TRBV7-2 | . | TGTGCCACCACGACAGGGAATCAGCCCCAGCATTTT | CATTTGNQPQHF
. | TRBJ1-1 | 14 | TRBV5-1 | . | TGCGCCAGCAGCTTGGCACAGGGGAACACTGAAGCTTTCTTT | CASSLAQGNTEAFF
. | TRBJ1-5 | 18 | TRBV28 | . | TGTGCCAGCAGCATATTGGGTGAAGCCAGGCGTAGCAATCAGCCCCAGCATTTT | CASSILGEARRSNQPQHF
. | TRBJ2-4 | 11 | TRBV28 | . | TGTGCCAGCATGGGGACACGCCTTCAGTACTTC | CASMGTRLQYF
. | TRBJ2-3 | 14 | TRBV15 | . | TGTGCCACCAGCAGAGAAGGGGCAACAGATACGCAGTATTTT | CATSREGATDTQYF
TRBD1 | TRBJ2-6 | 21 | TRBV5-1 | . | TGCGCCAGCAGCCTGGAGTCTTGGACAGGGTTGGGAAACACTGGGGCCAACGTCCTGACTTTC | CASSLESWTGLGNTGANVLTF
TRBD2 | TRBJ2-3 | 16 | TRBV15 | . | TGTGCCACCAGCGCCGGGGGGGCCCCCGGTACAGATACGCAGTATTTT | CATSAGGAPGTDTQYF
. | TRBJ1-5 | 16 | TRBV30 | . | TGTGCCTGGAGTCGGGTAGGAGCGATTAGCAATCAGCCCCAGCATTTT | CAWSRVGAISNQPQHF
TRBD1 | TRBJ1-6 | 15 | TRBV6-6 | . | TGTGCCAGCAGGCGGACAGGAGCTAATAATTCACCCCTCCACTTT | CASRRTGANNSPLHF
. | TRBJ1-2 | 12 | TRBV2 | . | TGTGCCAGCTTAAACCTAAACTATGGCTACACCTTC | CASLNLNYGYTF
. | TRBJ1-2 | 16 | TRBV6-1 | . | TGTGCCAGCATTGAGGGGGACATCCGTATAGGCTATGGCTACACCTTC | CASIEGDIRIGYGYTF
. | TRBJ1-1 | 16 | TRBV7-9 | . | TGTGCCAGCAGTCGGGATTCCTGGGATGAGAACACTGAAGCTTTCTTT | CASSRDSWDENTEAFF
. | TRBJ1-2 | 13 | TRBV6-1 | . | TGTGCCAGTGGACCCTCGGTATGGAGGGGCTACACCTTC | CASGPSVWRGYTF